This passage covers 25 T cell receptor beta chains from one sample sequenced in a study of T cell changes during pregnancy in multiple sclerosis. Generated by immunoSEQ multiplex PCR, the TCRdb table keeps only in-frame clones and is missing some. The repertoire consists of more than 45,000 clones, with 80% to 95% occurring once and the leading ten covering approximately 0.9%. Sequenced material: CD4+ T cells from peripheral blood mononuclear cells, taken in the second trimester of pregnancy. All receptors derive from a female donor in good health, enrolled as a control in a pregnancy study.

The chain has TRBV7-2 and TRBJ1-5, with D perhaps matching TRBD1 (6 bases). Looked up from germline, CDR1 is SGHTA and CDR2 is FQGNSA. V was cut by 5 bases and J by 11 bases, with 22 bases left in between. CDR3 length: 15 residues. CDR3 amino acids: CASSPDRRPGVAQHF. CDR3 nucleotides: TGTGCCAGCAGCCCAGACAGGCGCCCAGGGGTGGCCCAGCATTTT.

The chain carries TRBV28 and TRBJ1-2, with 7 bases that match TRBD1. The germline CDR1 and CDR2 sequences are MDHEN and SYDVKM. This CDR3 comprises 13 residues. After removal of 5 bases from V and 5 bases from J, the junction contained 5 bases not matched to a gene. CDR3 DNA: TGTGCCAGCAGTCCGGGACAGATTTATGGCTACACCTTC. Encoded protein: CASSPGQIYGYTF.

The chain recombines TRBV5-4 with TRBJ2-1; D gene uncertain. Looked up from germline, CDR1 is SGHNT and CDR2 is YYREEE (reference sequence). The CDR3 extends over 13 amino acids. V lost 2 bases and J lost 9, with 12 bases in between. In nucleotides, the CDR3 is TGTGCCAGCAGCTTCCCCGCAACGGGTGAGCAGTTCTTC. It encodes CASSFPATGEQFF.

The genes are TRBV4-3 and TRBJ1-1; D may be TRBD1 (5 bases). Germline V gene data show CDR1 as LGHNA and CDR2 as YSLEER. Trimming removed 4 bases from V and 1 base from J, with 13 bases in between. This CDR3 spans 15 amino acids. The CDR3 region is CASSPQITGNTEAFF. For the CDR3, the DNA is TGCGCCAGCAGCCCCCAGATTACAGGGAACACTGAAGCTTTCTTT.

This clone was detected only a few times. This chain joins TRBV19 and TRBJ1-1, with a possible D match to TRBD1 (5 bases). Germline loops: CDR1 LNHDA, CDR2 SQIVND (reference sequence). The CDR3 runs to 16 residues. Trimming stripped 5 bases from V and 3 bases from J, with 19 bases between. The CDR3 sequence is CASSPREAPGDTEAFF. CDR3 sequence (DNA): TGTGCCAGTAGTCCCCGTGAGGCCCCGGGGGACACTGAAGCTTTCTTT.

V and J are TRBV21-1 and TRBJ2-7; no DNA check was done on the table's D call, TRBD1. TRBV21-1 is classified as a pseudogene. The CDR3 length is 15 residues. CDR3 sequence reads: CASSIPRDKSYEQYF. CDR3 nucleotide sequence: TGTGCCAGCAGCATTCCACGGGACAAGTCCTACGAGCAGTACTTC.

V is TRBV10-3 and J is TRBJ1-1; TRBD1 is a possible D gene (5 bases). V lost 4 bases and J 1 base, leaving 19 bases between the germline ends. Germline V gene sequence: CDR1 ENHRY, CDR2 SYGVKD. The CDR3 covers 17 residues. The chain's CDR3 is CAISGGWTARQNTEAFF. CDR3 DNA sequence: TGTGCCATCAGTGGGGGCTGGACGGCACGCCAGAACACTGAAGCTTTCTTT.

This chain connects TRBV7-9 to TRBJ2-1, with D unresolved. The CDR3 length is 13 residues. Germline-derived CDR1 and CDR2 are SEHNR and FQNEAQ (reference sequence). V lost 7 bases to trimming and J lost 6 bases, with 13 bases between them. The chain's CDR3 is CASTPTASNEQFF. For the CDR3, the DNA is TGTGCCAGCACACCCACAGCCTCCAATGAGCAGTTCTTC. The entire variable domain, with the rest obtained from reference TRBV7-9 and TRBJ2-1, is as follows: DTGVSQNPRHKITKRGQNVTFRCDPISEHNRLYWYRQTLGQGPEFLTYFQNEAQLEKSRLLSDRFSAERPKGSFSTLEIQRTEQGDSAMYLCASTPTASNEQFFGPGTRLTVL.

The rearrangement uses TRBV7-3 and TRBJ2-7; D is perhaps TRBD2 (6 bases). Per germline, CDR1 SGHTA and CDR2 FQGTGA. The CDR3 runs 15 residues. With 0 bases removed from V and 1 base from J, the gap between germline ends came to 10 bases. The CDR3 sequence: CASSLTGTRSYEQYF. CDR3 nucleotide sequence: TGTGCCAGCAGCTTAACAGGGACTCGATCCTACGAGCAGTACTTC.

CDR3 sequence reads: CASSPMLRGDYGYTF. The CDR3 DNA reads TGTGCCAGCTCACCTATGCTCAGGGGGGACTATGGCTACACCTTC. The rearrangement joins TRBV18 to TRBJ1-2, with 7 bases matching TRBD1. Germline V CDR1 and CDR2: KGHSH, LQKENI. The V and J ends lost 3 bases and 3 bases, in that order; junction bases with no gene match: 7. The CDR3 is 15 residues long.

J is TRBJ2-1 and V is TRBV5-1, with D unresolved. With 0 bases removed from V and 4 bases from J, the gap between germline ends came to 8 bases. This CDR3 spans 14 amino acids. Germline CDR1 and CDR2: SGHRS and YFSETQ. The CDR3 loop reads CASSLDSIYNEQFF. The CDR3 bases are TGCGCCAGCAGCTTGGACTCGATTTACAATGAGCAGTTCTTC.

The chain recombines TRBV27 with TRBJ1-3, with D possibly matching TRBD1 (6 bases). The CDR3 totals 15 residues. Germline values: CDR1 MNHEY, CDR2 SMNVEV (reference sequence). The germline V and J ends were trimmed by 2 bases and 8 bases, with 16 bases remaining between them. This chain's CDR3 is CASSLGTGMLDTIYF. As DNA, the CDR3 is TGTGCCAGCAGTTTAGGCACAGGGATGCTCGACACCATATATTTT.

This rearrangement joins TRBV6-5 to TRBJ1-1; D is undetermined. The V end lost 2 bases, the J end lost 5 bases, and 9 bases lay between the germline ends. This CDR3 has 13 residues. Per germline, CDR1 MNHEY and CDR2 SVGAGI. In nucleotides, the CDR3 is TGTGCCAGCAGTTACGTAAGTCAGACTGAAGCTTTCTTT. Amino acid sequence: CASSYVSQTEAFF.

The V call is TRBV28, the J call TRBJ1-5, with a weak D call TRBD1 (6 bases). The germline V and J ends were trimmed by 3 bases and 2 bases, with 14 bases remaining between them. CDR1 is MDHEN and CDR2 is SYDVKM in the germline V gene. This CDR3 has 16 amino acids. The CDR3 region has the DNA TGTGCCAGCAGTTTGGGGACACCACGGGGCAATCAGCCCCAGCATTTT. Its protein product is CASSLGTPRGNQPQHF.

CDR3: CASSRAGEVYEQYF. CDR3 bases: TGTGCCAGCAGCCGAGCGGGAGAGGTATACGAGCAGTACTTC. The rearrangement joins TRBV4-2 to TRBJ2-7, with 8 bases fitting TRBD2. The CDR3 has 14 residues. Germline V gene sequence: CDR1 LGHNA, CDR2 YNFKEQ. V gave up 4 bases and J gave up 4 bases; unmatched junction bases: 6.

The genes are TRBV5-4 and TRBJ1-2; 9 positions match TRBD1. Trimming took 2 bases from V and 6 from J; bases not matched to a gene: 11. Germline lookup yields CDR1 SGHNT and CDR2 YYREEE (reference sequence). This CDR3 is 16 amino acids long. DNA of the CDR3: TGTGCCAGCAGCTTCGTAACCTTCCGGGACAGGGATGGCTACACCTTC. Translation gives CASSFVTFRDRDGYTF. Based on the CDR3 plus reference TRBV5-4 and TRBJ1-2, the full variable domain is ETGVTQSPTHLIKTRGQQVTLRCSSQSGHNTVSWYQQALGQGPQFIFQYYREEENGRGNFPPRFSGLQFPNYSSELNVNALELDDSALYLCASSFVTFRDRDGYTFGSGTRLTVV.

The chain combines TRBV19 with TRBJ1-5; D is undetermined. The CDR3 length is 15 residues. The V and J ends lost 3 bases and 6 bases respectively, with 15 bases between them. CDR1 LNHDA and CDR2 SQIVND come from the germline V gene (reference sequence). The CDR3 DNA follows: TGTGCCAGTAGTATTGGGAGGGAAGTGGTTCAGCCCCAGCATTTT. It codes for CASSIGREVVQPQHF.

The chain recombines TRBV5-1 with TRBJ2-1; possible D gene TRBD1, 6 bases. Germline CDR1 and CDR2: SGHRS and YFSETQ. The CDR3 covers 13 residues. Trimming pared 1 base from V and 8 bases from J, leaving 10 bases between. The CDR3 sequence is CASSLNRDDEQFF. Written as DNA, the CDR3 is TGCGCCAGCAGCTTGAACAGGGACGATGAGCAGTTCTTC.

V and J are TRBV28 and TRBJ2-7; 8 nucleotides agree with TRBD1. V was clipped by 5 bases and J by 5 bases; unmatched bases: 8. This CDR3 contains 14 residues. Per germline, CDR1 MDHEN and CDR2 SYDVKM. CDR3 sequence reads: CASSPLRTGNEQYF. The CDR3 DNA is TGTGCCAGCAGTCCCCTCCGGACAGGGAACGAGCAGTACTTC.

V usage is TRBV5-1 and J usage is TRBJ1-1; D not resolved. The CDR3 is 14 amino acids. V was pared by 0 bases and J by 1 base, with 7 bases between. The germline V gene encodes CDR1 SGHRS and CDR2 YFSETQ. DNA of the CDR3: TGCGCCAGCAGCTTGGCACCCGGGAACACTGAAGCTTTCTTT. Encoded protein: CASSLAPGNTEAFF. Complete variable domain (other parts from reference TRBV5-1 and TRBJ1-1): KAGVTQTPRYLIKTRGQQVTLSCSPISGHRSVSWYQQTPGQGLQFLFEYFSETQRNKGNFPGRFSGRQFSNSRSEMNVSTLELGDSALYLCASSLAPGNTEAFFGQGTRLTVV.

This rearrangement joins TRBV5-6 to TRBJ2-2; D remains unclear. The V end lost 8 bases, the J end lost 5 bases, and 16 bases lay between the germline ends. Looked up from germline, CDR1 is SGHDT and CDR2 is YYEEEE. The CDR3 totals 14 residues. CDR3 coding DNA: TGTGCCAGTCACCGCCCTGTGGAGACCGGGGAGCTGTTTTTT. Amino acid sequence: CASHRPVETGELFF.

V is TRBV19 and J is TRBJ1-1; no firm D call. Trimming pared 6 bases from V and 4 bases from J, leaving 12 bases between. The CDR3 is made up of 13 amino acids. The germline V gene has CDR1 LNHDA and CDR2 SQIVND (reference sequence). CDR3 protein: CASSYWEGTEAFF. As DNA, the CDR3 is TGTGCCAGTAGCTATTGGGAGGGCACTGAAGCTTTCTTT.

The count of this clone is one. The V call is TRBV27, the J call TRBJ1-5, with 7 bases identical to TRBD1. The J segment lost 3 bases and the V segment lost 3 bases, leaving 5 bases of the junction unmatched. CDR3 length: 15 amino acids. The germline V gene has CDR1 MNHEY and CDR2 SMNVEV (reference sequence). This CDR3 is CASSLTGWPNQPQHF. The DNA of the CDR3 is TGTGCCAGCAGTTTGACAGGGTGGCCCAATCAGCCCCAGCATTTT.

The chain carries TRBV5-1 and TRBJ2-2, with 8 positions matching TRBD1. Germline values: CDR1 SGHRS, CDR2 YFSETQ. The CDR3 totals 15 residues. V dropped 4 bases and J dropped 1; count of bases not matched to a gene: 3. The CDR3 region has the DNA TGCGCCAGCAGCCCCGGGACAGGGAACACCGGGGAGCTGTTTTTT. This codes for CASSPGTGNTGELFF.

The chain recombines TRBV5-1 with TRBJ2-3, with 11 bases fitting TRBD2. V lost 4 bases to trimming and J lost 4 bases; unmatched junction nucleotides: 8. The germline V gene encodes CDR1 SGHRS and CDR2 YFSETQ. This CDR3 spans 16 amino acids. Written as DNA, the CDR3 is TGCGCCAGCAGCATCTTAGCGGGAGGGCAGGCAGATACGCAGTATTTT. Its protein product is CASSILAGGQADTQYF.